The 5 T cell receptor beta chains presented below share a single source sample, sequenced in a study of cytomegalovirus exposure and HLA in healthy donors. PCR was performed using 60 Vbeta and 13 Jbeta primers. Generated by immunoSEQ multiplex PCR, the TCRdb table keeps only in-frame clones and is missing some. The sample comprises approximately 220,000 clones, around 85% of which are singletons, and roughly 0.22% rests with the top ten. The specimen sequenced was PBMCs. These receptor sequences come from a girl aged 2-10 years in good health and CMV-seronegative.

The rearrangement links TRBV20-1 to TRBJ2-5; D remains unclear. This CDR3 is built from 11 residues. Per the germline V gene, CDR1 is DFQATT and CDR2 is SNEGSKA (reference sequence). The V end was cut by 7 bases, the J end by 5 bases, with 11 bases between. In nucleotides, the CDR3 is TGCAGTGAGCTGGTCGGGGAGACCCAGTACTTC. Its translation: CSELVGETQYF.

This rearrangement joins TRBV5-1 to TRBJ2-4; D is possibly TRBD1 (5 bases). Trimming pared 4 bases from V and 3 bases from J, leaving 14 bases between. The CDR3 extends over 15 amino acids. Per the germline V gene, CDR1 is SGHRS and CDR2 is YFSETQ. In nucleotides, the CDR3 is TGCGCCAGCAGCCCCCAGGGTTTCGGCAAAAACATTCAGTACTTC. This encodes CASSPQGFGKNIQYF.

This clone has just one count. V and J are TRBV5-1 and TRBJ2-5, with 11 nucleotides matching TRBD2. The germline V gene has CDR1 SGHRS and CDR2 YFSETQ. The CDR3 is 15 residues long. The V segment lost 2 bases and the J segment 4 bases; nucleotides outside the gene matches: 4. Written as DNA, the CDR3 is TGCGCCAGCAGCTTAATTAGCGGGAGGGGAGAGACCCAGTACTTC. This gives the protein CASSLISGRGETQYF.

This clone was counted only a few times. V gene TRBV18 combines with J gene TRBJ1-1; 8 nucleotides agree with TRBD1. Germline CDR1 and CDR2: KGHSH and LQKENI. There are 13 residues in the CDR3. Trimming cost V 10 bases and J 2 bases; bases outside gene matches: 6. CDR3 DNA: TGTGCCACCCAGGGACAGGTTAACACTGAAGCTTTCTTT. It encodes CATQGQVNTEAFF.

About this clone itself: The junction and the germline gene differ at one end; a read error may be behind it. The V and J genes are TRBV7-9 and TRBJ2-5; D gene uncertain. Germline CDR1 reads SEHNR; CDR2 reads FQNEAQ (reference sequence). The CDR3 covers 10 residues. The CDR3 DNA is TGTTCCAGCAGCTGTCCCCCATGTTACTTC. Protein: CSSSCPPCYF.